This is a list of T cell receptor beta chains from one sample in a study of cytomegalovirus exposure and HLA in healthy donors. Generated by immunoSEQ multiplex PCR, the TCRdb table keeps only in-frame clones and is missing some. This table holds roughly 190,000 clones, roughly 80% found once. The sequencing sample was made of PBMCs. The receptor set was obtained from a young woman in good health and CMV-seropositive. Both conserved end residues are part of each CDR3. The D gene is left open where the match is weak. Only part of the rows carry a size: once, few, many, or a class if the clone is expanded.

J gene,clone size,V gene,D gene,CDR3 protein,CDR3 DNA
TRBJ2-3,few,TRBV15,TRBD1,CATSSEGPGQGGDTQYF,TGTGCCACCAGCAGTGAAGGACCTGGACAGGGGGGAGATACGCAGTATTTT
TRBJ2-5,.,TRBV2,TRBD1,CASSTGGKETQYF,TGTGCCAGCAGTACAGGGGGCAAGGAGACCCAGTACTTC
TRBJ2-7,.,TRBV5-8,.,CASSTRDFPGYEQYF,TGTGCCAGCAGCACCCGGGACTTCCCTGGCTACGAGCAGTACTTC
TRBJ1-2,.,TRBV28,TRBD1,CATTGTGGGKTNYGYTF,TGTGCCACCACCGGGACAGGGGGCGGAAAAACTAACTATGGCTACACCTTC
TRBJ1-1,once,TRBV28,TRBD1,CASSSHRGRNTEAFF,TGTGCCAGCAGTTCCCACAGGGGGCGGAACACTGAAGCTTTCTTT
TRBJ2-1,.,TRBV27,TRBD2,CASSPRGGEQFF,TGTGCCAGCAGTCCTCGGGGGGGAGAGCAGTTCTTC
TRBJ2-5,.,TRBV6-5,.,CASTEGVNRKTQYF,TGTGCCAGCACCGAGGGAGTAAACCGTAAGACCCAGTACTTC
TRBJ2-7,.,TRBV4-1,TRBD1,CASSQLDRASYEQYF,TGCGCCAGCAGCCAGTTAGACAGGGCCTCCTACGAGCAGTACTTC
TRBJ1-2,.,TRBV2,TRBD1,CAAGTANYGYTF,TGTGCCGCAGGGACAGCAAACTATGGCTACACCTTC
TRBJ2-5,once,TRBV9,TRBD2,CASSFTGLAVEETQYF,TGTGCCAGCAGCTTTACGGGACTAGCGGTTGAAGAGACCCAGTACTTC
TRBJ1-5,.,TRBV7-9,.,CSSSLVIGGNNQPQHF,TGTTCCAGCAGCTTAGTTATCGGGGGGAACAATCAGCCCCAGCATTTT
TRBJ2-7,once,TRBV28,.,CASSLGGSSYEQYF,TGTGCCAGCAGTTTAGGGGGGTCATCCTACGAGCAGTACTTC
TRBJ2-7,once,TRBV19,.,CASSIGPAVDYEQYF,TGTGCCAGTAGTATTGGTCCAGCGGTGGACTACGAGCAGTACTTC
TRBJ2-6,.,TRBV2,.,CASRRGRTSGANVLTF,TGTGCCAGCAGACGCGGAAGAACCTCTGGGGCCAACGTCCTGACTTTC
TRBJ2-1,.,TRBV12-2,.,CASRPTFASGSNNEQFF,.
TRBJ1-6,few,TRBV5-1,TRBD1,CASSPGTGRLHF,TGCGCCAGCAGCCCCGGGACAGGCCGCCTCCACTTT
TRBJ2-4,.,TRBV4-2,.,CASSQDPVGLGVGIQYF,TGTGCCAGCAGCCAAGATCCAGTGGGTCTAGGGGTGGGCATTCAGTACTTC
TRBJ1-2,.,TRBV28,TRBD1,CASVLAAIGQGGGYTF,TGTGCCAGCGTACTAGCAGCTATAGGACAGGGAGGTGGCTACACCTTC
TRBJ2-1,.,TRBV5-1,TRBD2,CASSVGLADNNEQFF,TGCGCCAGCTCTGTGGGACTAGCTGACAACAATGAGCAGTTCTTC
TRBJ2-5,.,TRBV18,.,CASSPSQETQYF,TGTGCCAGCTCACCGAGCCAAGAGACCCAGTACTTC
TRBJ1-6,few,TRBV28,TRBD1,CASSLETGGSPLHF,TGTGCCAGCAGTTTAGAGACAGGGGGATCACCCCTCCACTTT
TRBJ2-1,.,TRBV28,TRBD1,CASSDDRDSYNEQFF,TGTGCCAGCAGCGACGACAGGGACTCCTACAATGAGCAGTTCTTC
TRBJ1-4,.,TRBV7-8,TRBD1,CASSDKPGGSGEKLFF,TGTGCCAGCAGCGATAAACCAGGGGGCTCGGGTGAAAAACTGTTTTTT
TRBJ2-2,.,TRBV9,.,CASSVGRNTGELFF,TGTGCCAGCAGCGTAGGGAGGAACACCGGGGAGCTGTTTTTT
TRBJ1-4,.,TRBV19,.,CASSLDRPEDEKLFF,TGTGCCAGTAGCCTGGACAGACCGGAAGATGAAAAACTGTTTTTT
TRBJ2-2,.,TRBV12-5,.,CASGLIGLQNTGELFF,TGTGCTAGTGGTTTGATTGGACTTCAGAACACCGGGGAGCTGTTTTTT
TRBJ2-3,few,TRBV5-1,TRBD1,CASSLGTASSTDTQYF,TGCGCCAGCAGCCTGGGGACAGCCAGTAGCACAGATACGCAGTATTTT
TRBJ2-3,once,TRBV28,.,CASSLLRTDTQYF,TGTGCCAGCAGTTTGCTACGCACAGATACGCAGTATTTT
TRBJ1-5,.,TRBV27,.,CASSLRSNQPQHF,TGTGCCAGCAGTTTGCGGAGCAATCAGCCCCAGCATTTT